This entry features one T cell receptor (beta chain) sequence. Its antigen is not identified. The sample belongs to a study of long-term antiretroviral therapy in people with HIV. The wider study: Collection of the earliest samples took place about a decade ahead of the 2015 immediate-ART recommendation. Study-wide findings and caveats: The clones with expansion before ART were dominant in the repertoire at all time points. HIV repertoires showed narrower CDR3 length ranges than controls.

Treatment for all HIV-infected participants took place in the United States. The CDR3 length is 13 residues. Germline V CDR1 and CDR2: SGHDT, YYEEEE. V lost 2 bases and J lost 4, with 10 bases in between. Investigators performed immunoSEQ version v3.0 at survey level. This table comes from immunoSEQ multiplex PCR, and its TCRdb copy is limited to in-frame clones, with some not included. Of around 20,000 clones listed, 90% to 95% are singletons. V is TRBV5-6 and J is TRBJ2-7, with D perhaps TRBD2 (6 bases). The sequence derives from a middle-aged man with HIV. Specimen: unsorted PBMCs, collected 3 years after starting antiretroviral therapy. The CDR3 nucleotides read TGTGCCAGCAGCTTTGGCGGGGAATACGAGCAGTACTTC. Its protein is CASSFGGEYEQYF.